The 27 T cell receptor beta chains in this list originate from one sample, sequenced in a study of shared clonotypes between healthy human individuals. The repertoire was sequenced with immunoSEQ multiplex PCR; TCRdb's copy has only in-frame clones and lacks some. The top ten clones hold approximately 12% of a sample with fewer than 600,000 clones, roughly 79% of them seen once. Input material: PBMCs. The receptors here all came from a woman aged 40 to 49 in good health. Some clones in this sample may be carry-over from other donors' samples.

This clone was recorded once. This sequence may be a read error, since a much larger clone differs from it by one base. At the DNA level, this CDR3 is encoded by other sequences in the same sample as well. The V and J genes are TRBV7-8 and TRBJ2-7; D remains unclear. This CDR3 region has 11 residues. Trimming took off 5 bases at V and 0 bases at J, with 2 bases between the two ends. CDR1 and CDR2 (germline): SGHVS, FQNEAQ. The CDR3 protein is CASSPSYEQYF. CDR3 in DNA: TGTGCCAGCAGCCCCTCCTACGAGCAGTACTTC.

This sequence joins TRBV5-1 and TRBJ2-1; 7 bases line up with TRBD2. V gave up 1 base and J gave up 5 bases; unmatched junction bases: 6. Per the germline V gene, CDR1 is SGHRS and CDR2 is YFSETQ. The CDR3 spans 15 residues. In nucleotides, the CDR3 is TGCGCCAGCAGCTTGTTTACTAGCGAGGACAATGAGCAGTTCTTC. Translated: CASSLFTSEDNEQFF.

The chain is built from TRBV4-3 and TRBJ2-1, with 11 bases that match TRBD2. CDR1 LGHNA and CDR2 YSLEER come from the germline V gene. V shed 4 bases, J shed 3 bases, and the junction held 17 bases outside the gene matches. The CDR3 is 20 amino acids. The CDR3 coding sequence is TGCGCCAGCAGCCCCCAGGTCTTGCCGGGACTAGCGGATTACTACAATGAGCAGTTCTTC. Its protein is CASSPQVLPGLADYYNEQFF.

The J gene is TRBJ2-2, the V gene TRBV28; 10 nucleotides agree with TRBD1. From germline, CDR1 is MDHEN and CDR2 SYDVKM. There are 16 residues in the CDR3. V was pared by 4 bases and J by 3 bases, with 5 bases of the junction left unmatched. The CDR3 DNA reads as TGTGCCAGCAGTTACTCCGGGACAGGGGACACCGGGGAGCTGTTTTTT. It specifies CASSYSGTGDTGELFF.

The chain joins TRBV7-9 to TRBJ2-7; 14 bases are a match to TRBD2. Germline CDR1 SEHNR, CDR2 FQNEAQ (reference sequence). The CDR3 length is 17 residues. V shed 3 bases and J 2 bases; nucleotides not matched to a gene: 6. The CDR3 loop reads CASSFGLAGGSAYEQYF. As DNA, the CDR3 is TGTGCCAGCAGCTTCGGACTAGCGGGAGGTTCCGCCTACGAGCAGTACTTC.

This clone was counted between two and nine times. The J gene is TRBJ2-7, the V gene TRBV11-2; 9 bases fit TRBD1. The CDR3 extends over 12 amino acids. Germline CDR1 is SGHAT and CDR2 is FQNNGV. The V and J ends lost 8 bases and 5 bases, in that order; junction bases with no gene match: 4. The CDR3 coding sequence is TGTGCCAGCCTTGGGACAGGGCACGAGCAGTACTTC. Translation gives CASLGTGHEQYF.

The V and J genes are TRBV29-1 and TRBJ1-2; D is undetermined. CDR3 length equals 12 residues. Germline V gene sequence: CDR1 SQVTM, CDR2 ANQGSEA. V was shortened by 4 bases and J by 0 bases, with 6 bases between the two germline ends. As DNA, the CDR3 is TGCAGCGTTGGCGCCTCTAACTATGGCTACACCTTC. Amino acid sequence: CSVGASNYGYTF.

The genes are TRBV30 and TRBJ1-3; 8 bases are shared with TRBD1. This CDR3 has 13 residues. The trim removed 7 bases at V and 2 bases at J, leaving 4 bases unmatched. The germline CDR1 and CDR2 sequences are GTSNPN and SVGIG (reference sequence). CDR3 DNA: TGTGCCTTACAACAGGGGGCTGGAAACACCATATATTTT. Translated: CALQQGAGNTIYF.

The CDR3 loop reads CASGQGTSGRGETQYF. As DNA, the CDR3 is TGTGCCAGCGGACAGGGGACTAGCGGACGGGGAGAGACCCAGTACTTC. The J gene is TRBJ2-5, the V gene TRBV19; the match to TRBD2 covers 11 bases. CDR3 length: 16 amino acids. With 9 bases clipped from V and 4 bases from J, the junction kept 13 bases outside the gene matches. Germline CDR1 LNHDA, CDR2 SQIVND (reference sequence).

This chain links TRBV11-2 with TRBJ2-5; unclear D gene. The V end lost 3 bases, the J end lost 1 base, and 6 bases lay between the germline ends. Germline V CDR1 and CDR2: SGHAT, FQNNGV. The length of the CDR3 is 13 residues. CDR3 in amino acids: CASSFNSQETQYF. The CDR3 bases are TGTGCCAGCAGCTTCAACAGCCAAGAGACCCAGTACTTC.

The rearrangement joins TRBV19 to TRBJ2-5; 8 nucleotides align to TRBD2. Germline CDR1 and CDR2: LNHDA and SQIVND (reference sequence). This CDR3 has 16 amino acids. J gave up 0 bases and V 1 base, and 4 bases lay outside the gene matches. The CDR3 DNA is TGTGCCAGTAGTATAGGGGCTAGCGGGTACCAAGAGACCCAGTACTTC. Its translation is CASSIGASGYQETQYF.

V usage is TRBV18 and J usage is TRBJ1-1; no firm D call. This CDR3 has 13 residues. V lost 3 bases to trimming and J lost 1 base, with 6 bases between them. Germline CDR1 is KGHSH and CDR2 is LQKENI. CDR3 sequence: CASSPNSNTEAFF. The CDR3 DNA follows: TGTGCCAGCTCACCGAATTCGAACACTGAAGCTTTCTTT.

J is TRBJ2-5 and V is TRBV5-6, with 7 bases identical to TRBD2. The DNA end lines up better with TRBJ2-7; the J call may be wrong. Per the germline V gene, CDR1 is SGHDT and CDR2 is YYEEEE. The CDR3 contains 15 residues. CDR3 DNA sequence: TGTGCCAGCAGCTTGTTTGTGGGGGGGACCTACGAGCAGTACTTC. Protein: CASSLFVGGTYEQYF.

V usage is TRBV7-3 and J usage is TRBJ2-3, with D tentatively TRBD1 (6 bases). V lost 4 bases, J lost 0 bases, and 11 bases lay in between. The CDR3 is made up of 15 amino acids. The germline CDR1 and CDR2 sequences are SGHTA and FQGTGA. CDR3 sequence: CASSWDTSSTDTQYF. The CDR3 nucleotides read TGTGCCAGCAGCTGGGACACCTCTAGCACAGATACGCAGTATTTT.

This clone has a handful of counts. The chain couples TRBV28 to TRBJ1-2; TRBD1 matches 9 bases. The germline V gene has CDR1 MDHEN and CDR2 SYDVKM. The CDR3 consists of 14 residues. J lost 3 bases, V lost 3 bases, and 2 bases had no gene match. The CDR3 region is CASSFWTGDYGYTF. The CDR3 DNA is TGTGCCAGCAGTTTTTGGACAGGGGACTATGGCTACACCTTC.

The gene calls are TRBV9 and TRBJ1-4; no reliable D call. The CDR3 spans 15 residues. The germline gives CDR1 SGDLS, CDR2 YYNGEE. The V end lost 3 bases, the J end lost 8 bases, and 17 bases lay between the germline ends. The CDR3 sequence is CASSEGAGSREKLFF. The CDR3 DNA sequence: TGTGCCAGCAGCGAAGGAGCGGGAAGTCGGGAAAAACTGTTTTTT.

This chain uses TRBV11-3 with TRBJ2-3; 7 bases are a match to TRBD2. With V trimmed by 0 bases and J by 5 bases, 5 bases remained unmatched. The CDR3 covers 15 residues. CDR1 and CDR2 from the germline V gene are SGHNT and YENEEA. The DNA for the CDR3 is TGTGCCAGCAGCTTAGACGGACTAGAAGGAGATACGCAGTATTTT. It codes for CASSLDGLEGDTQYF.

This chain connects TRBV6-5 to TRBJ1-2, with 9 bases that match TRBD1. Trimming at V came to 6 bases and at J to 5 bases, leaving 7 bases not matched to a gene. The CDR3 sequence is 14 residues long. The germline CDR1 and CDR2 sequences are MNHEY and SVGAGI. Here the CDR3 DNA reads TGTGCCAGCAGGCAAGACAGGGGGTGGTATGGCTACACCTTC. This codes for CASRQDRGWYGYTF.

The V call is TRBV2, the J call TRBJ1-4; D ambiguous. The V and J ends lost 4 bases and 0 bases respectively, with 9 bases between them. This CDR3 region has 15 residues. Germline V CDR1 and CDR2: SNHLY, FYNNEI. This CDR3 is CASSAGSATNEKLFF. As DNA, the CDR3 is TGTGCCAGCAGTGCCGGCTCAGCAACTAATGAAAAACTGTTTTTT.

Of note for this clone: This sequence may be a read error, since a much larger clone differs from it by one base. Other DNA sequences in this sample translate to the same CDR3. The chain couples TRBV6-4 to TRBJ2-3; D perhaps matches TRBD1 (7 bases). This CDR3 is 15 amino acids long. The germline V gene has CDR1 MRHNA and CDR2 SNTAGT. With 3 bases removed from V and 1 base from J, the gap between germline ends came to 11 bases. Here the CDR3 reads CASSEGGGGTDTQYF. The CDR3 DNA reads TGTGCCAGCAGTGAAGGAGGGGGCGGCACAGATACGCAGTATTTT.

The rearrangement links TRBV28 to TRBJ1-2; possible D gene TRBD1, 5 bases. Trimming stripped 8 bases from V and 5 bases from J, with 24 bases between. Germline CDR1 reads MDHEN; CDR2 reads SYDVKM. This CDR3 has 16 amino acids. CDR3 amino acids: CASLSAGRGGVYGYTF. In DNA form, the CDR3 reads TGTGCCAGCCTCTCCGCTGGACGGGGGGGGGTGTATGGCTACACCTTC.

The rearrangement links TRBV27 to TRBJ1-5; 9 nucleotides agree with TRBD1. This CDR3 has 14 residues. The germline V gene encodes CDR1 MNHEY and CDR2 SMNVEV (reference sequence). V shed 7 bases, J shed 8 bases, and the junction held 9 bases outside the gene matches. CDR3 in amino acids: CASNPQGAGEPQHF. The CDR3, as DNA: TGTGCCAGCAACCCACAGGGGGCCGGGGAGCCCCAGCATTTT.

This chain connects TRBV7-6 to TRBJ2-5, with TRBD1 identical over 10 bases. CDR3 length: 15 residues. V dropped 1 base and J dropped 4; count of bases not matched to a gene: 3. Germline V gene lookup returns CDR1 SGHVS and CDR2 FNYEAQ. CDR3 DNA sequence: TGTGCCAGCAGCTTAGTGGACAGGGGGGGAGAGACCCAGTACTTC. This codes for CASSLVDRGGETQYF.

This clone was picked up one time. The chain couples TRBV14 to TRBJ2-7; 9 nucleotides agree with TRBD1. The CDR3 consists of 16 residues. V trimming: 2 bases; J trimming: 5 bases; junction bases outside the gene matches: 10. CDR1 is SGHDN, CDR2 FVKESK, per germline. The CDR3 protein is CASSQRGDRDPDEQYF. CDR3 DNA sequence: TGTGCCAGCAGCCAAAGGGGGGACAGGGACCCTGACGAGCAGTACTTC.

The chain employs TRBV11-1 and TRBJ2-7; the D gene is possibly TRBD2 (6 bases). CDR3 length: 13 amino acids. V lost 4 bases and J 4 bases, leaving 11 bases between the germline ends. Germline V gene lookup returns CDR1 SGHAT and CDR2 FQDESV (reference sequence). This CDR3 reads CASSWAGGYEQYF. In DNA, the CDR3 is TGTGCCAGCAGCTGGGCAGGAGGGTACGAGCAGTACTTC.

The V call is TRBV7-8, the J call TRBJ1-1; D call uncertain. CDR1 is SGHVS, CDR2 FQNEAQ, per germline. The length of the CDR3 is 12 residues. V shed 1 base and J shed 8 bases, with 8 bases lying between them. This CDR3 reads CASSLGAVEAFF. For the CDR3, the DNA is TGTGCCAGCAGCTTAGGGGCGGTGGAAGCTTTCTTT.

This chain joins TRBV28 and TRBJ1-2; tentative D call: TRBD1 (5 bases). The germline gives CDR1 MDHEN, CDR2 SYDVKM. The V end lost 5 bases, the J end lost 0 bases, and 10 bases lay between the germline ends. The length of the CDR3 is 14 residues. The CDR3 DNA follows: TGTGCCAGCAGTCTGCCGGGACCTAACTATGGCTACACCTTC. As protein: CASSLPGPNYGYTF.